These T cell receptor beta chains were read from a single sample in a study of PD-1 blockade in classical Hodgkin lymphoma. Here immunoSEQ multiplex PCR was the method, and the copy in TCRdb shows in-frame clones only, minus some. The sample has almost 85,000 clones; 89% are singletons. The sequencing here drew on peripheral blood mononuclear cells (PBMCs), taken at baseline. These receptors all come from a human donor with classical Hodgkin lymphoma. Both conserved end residues are part of each CDR3. The D gene is left open where the match is weak. The size field is filled for only some rows; it gives once, few, many or a size class.

16,TRBV5-6,.,TRBJ2-7,TRBD2,CASSPGVAGVFYEQYF,TGTGCCAGCAGCCCAGGTGTAGCGGGAGTATTCTACGAGCAGTACTTC
15,TRBV18,.,TRBJ2-1,.,CASSPRDSFENEQFF,TGTGCCAGCTCACCACGGGACTCGTTCGAGAATGAGCAGTTCTTC
15,TRBV11-2,.,TRBJ2-7,.,CASSLDGRDFYEQYF,TGTGCCAGCAGCTTAGATGGGCGGGATTTCTACGAGCAGTACTTC
14,TRBV10-3,.,TRBJ1-5,TRBD1,CATSGTGDNQPQHF,TGTGCCACCTCCGGGACAGGAGACAATCAGCCCCAGCATTTT
14,TRBV6-1,.,TRBJ1-1,.,CASSEAGRGTEAFF,TGTGCCAGCAGTGAAGCAGGCAGGGGCACTGAAGCTTTCTTT
13,TRBV6-5,.,TRBJ2-7,TRBD1,CASRASGGGEQYF,TGTGCCAGCAGAGCCTCAGGGGGCGGCGAGCAGTACTTC
14,TRBV2,once,TRBJ2-7,TRBD1,CASSGDRDPYEQYF,TGTGCCAGCAGTGGGGACAGGGACCCCTACGAGCAGTACTTC
11,TRBV27,.,TRBJ1-5,.,CASSPNQPQHF,TGTGCCTCCAGTCCCAATCAGCCCCAGCATTTT
14,TRBV5-6,.,TRBJ2-7,.,CASSLGQGRYEQYF,TGTGCCAGCAGCTTGGGGCAGGGGCGGTACGAGCAGTACTTC
15,TRBV28,.,TRBJ2-3,.,CASSLGGGGEDTQYF,TGTGCCAGCAGTTTGGGCGGTGGAGGTGAGGATACGCAGTATTTT
14,TRBV28,.,TRBJ1-2,.,CASSLQGANYGYTF,TGTGCCAGCAGCCTACAGGGAGCTAACTATGGCTACACCTTC
14,TRBV5-1,.,TRBJ2-7,.,CASSLRAVDYEQYF,TGCGCCAGCAGCTTGAGAGCAGTAGACTACGAGCAGTACTTC
14,TRBV30,.,TRBJ1-2,.,CAWTPVDRNYGYTF,TGTGCCTGGACTCCCGTCGACAGAAACTATGGCTACACCTTC
15,TRBV25-1,.,TRBJ2-7,TRBD1,CASSETGTGGHEQYF,TGTGCCAGCAGTGAAACCGGGACAGGGGGTCACGAGCAGTACTTC
15,TRBV5-8,.,TRBJ2-7,TRBD2,CASSLNAGGPYEQYF,TGTGCCAGCAGCTTGAATGCGGGAGGGCCGTACGAGCAGTACTTC
19,TRBV18,.,TRBJ2-1,TRBD1,CASSPPQGAPGSSYNEQFF,TGTGCCAGCTCACCACCCCAGGGGGCCCCCGGGAGCTCCTACAATGAGCAGTTCTTC
16,TRBV6-6,.,TRBJ1-6,TRBD1,CASRARQGAKDSPLHF,TGTGCCAGCAGGGCAAGACAGGGGGCGAAGGATTCACCCCTCCACTTT
17,TRBV11-2,.,TRBJ2-5,TRBD2,CASSSHVVAGIEETQYF,TGTGCCAGCAGCTCCCACGTGGTAGCGGGGATAGAAGAGACCCAGTACTTC
14,TRBV28,.,TRBJ1-5,.,CASSFPIVNQPQHF,TGTGCCAGCAGTTTTCCCATCGTCAATCAGCCCCAGCATTTT
13,TRBV7-2,.,TRBJ1-1,.,CASSPPGRTEAFF,TGTGCCAGCAGCCCCCCCGGGAGGACTGAAGCTTTCTTT
17,TRBV30,.,TRBJ2-7,TRBD2,CAWSAGGLADRTYEQYF,TGTGCCTGGAGTGCCGGGGGACTAGCGGACCGCACCTACGAGCAGTACTTC
15,TRBV4-1,.,TRBJ1-5,.,CASSLPGRSNQPQHF,TGCGCCAGCAGCCTTCCAGGAAGGAGCAATCAGCCCCAGCATTTT